This TCR beta chain was sequenced for a study of neurological immune-mediated disorders. TCRdb processed the 5' RACE reads anew with MiXCR; each CDR3 protein has one entry. The data contain more than 30,000 distinct CDR3 sequences, approximately 4.5% of them seen just once; the ten biggest clones take up 20% to 25%. Per the germline V gene, CDR1 is SGHTA and CDR2 is FQGNSA. CDR3 length equals 15 residues. The V end was cut by 3 bases, the J end by 7 bases, with 15 bases between. This receptor was identified in a man in his late teens or twenties in good health. Sequencing was done on a sample of PBMCs. The V gene is TRBV7-2, the J gene TRBJ1-4; D may be TRBD1 (6 bases). CDR3 DNA sequence: TGTGCCAGCAGCTTTCGGGGACAAGGGACTGAAAAACTGTTTTTT. It codes for CASSFRGQGTEKLFF.